One sample yielded the 16 T cell receptor beta chains listed below, sequenced in a study of blood T cell repertoires in COVID-19. Profiling relied on immunoSEQ multiplex PCR, and the TCRdb table lists in-frame clones only, not all of them. The table includes over 600,000 clones, about 87% detected once. Sequencing input: peripheral blood. The receptor source for this set is a woman under 30 with acute or convalescent COVID-19.

The V gene is TRBV6-5, the J gene TRBJ2-7; D might be TRBD2 (5 bases). The CDR3 is 12 residues long. The V and J ends lost 5 bases and 7 bases respectively, with 12 bases between them. CDR1 and CDR2 (germline): MNHEY, SVGAGI. The CDR3 DNA reads TGTGCCAGCAGTCACCCCGGGGAGGAGCAGTACTTC. Amino acid sequence: CASSHPGEEQYF.

The J gene is TRBJ2-3, the V gene TRBV5-1; 7 bases match TRBD1. The CDR3 consists of 14 residues. In germline, CDR1 is SGHRS, CDR2 YFSETQ. The V and J ends lost 3 bases and 2 bases, in that order; junction bases with no gene match: 3. CDR3 loop: CASSWGTDTDTQYF. CDR3 nucleotides: TGCGCCAGCAGCTGGGGGACAGACACAGATACGCAGTATTTT.

The chain uses TRBV19 and TRBJ1-1, with 9 bases that match TRBD1. The V segment lost 1 base and the J segment 3 bases; nucleotides outside the gene matches: 6. From germline, CDR1 is LNHDA and CDR2 SQIVND (reference sequence). The CDR3 is made up of 16 amino acids. DNA for the CDR3: TGTGCCAGTAGTATAGCGGGACAGGGTTGGTACACTGAAGCTTTCTTT. Translating it yields CASSIAGQGWYTEAFF.

The rearrangement joins TRBV2 to TRBJ2-7; 9 nucleotides line up with TRBD1. Trimming cost V 4 bases and J 4 bases; bases outside gene matches: 5. Germline lookup yields CDR1 SNHLY and CDR2 FYNNEI. The CDR3 spans 14 residues. The CDR3 sequence is CASSGDRVRYEQYF. DNA of the CDR3: TGTGCCAGCAGTGGGGACAGGGTTAGGTACGAGCAGTACTTC.

This clone appeared once. The rearrangement uses TRBV30 and TRBJ1-2; 7 nucleotides line up with TRBD1. V was clipped by 1 base and J by 3 bases; unmatched bases: 2. Germline V gene data show CDR1 as GTSNPN and CDR2 as SVGIG (reference sequence). There are 13 residues in the CDR3. In DNA, the CDR3 is TGTGCCTGGAGTGGGACAGGAGACTATGGCTACACCTTC. Residues: CAWSGTGDYGYTF. Combining the CDR3 with reference TRBV30 and TRBJ1-2 gives the whole variable domain SQTIHQWPATLVQPVGSPLSLECTVEGTSNPNLYWYRQAAGRGLQLLFYSVGIGQISSEVPQNLSASRPQDRQFILSSKKLLLSDSGFYLCAWSGTGDYGYTFGSGTRLTVV.

The CDR3 sequence is CASSYSQGVAFF. CDR3 DNA: TGTGCCAGCAGTTACTCGCAGGGGGTAGCTTTCTTT. J is TRBJ1-1 and V is TRBV6-6; TRBD1 matches 7 bases. The V gene end was trimmed by 0 bases and the J gene end by 10 bases; junction bases not matched to a gene: 2. The CDR3 consists of 12 residues. From germline, CDR1 is MNHNY and CDR2 SVGAGI (reference sequence).

V usage is TRBV24-1 and J usage is TRBJ2-7; TRBD1 agrees at 9 bases. The V and J ends lost 5 bases and 2 bases, in that order; junction bases with no gene match: 6. This CDR3 is built from 15 residues. Germline CDR1 reads KGHDR; CDR2 reads SFDVKD. CDR3 loop: CATSVGTGNTYEQYF. In nucleotides, the CDR3 is TGTGCCACCAGTGTTGGGACAGGGAATACCTACGAGCAGTACTTC.

The V and J genes are TRBV7-9 and TRBJ1-2; no clear D. V was shortened by 8 bases and J by 0 bases, with 16 bases between the two germline ends. The CDR3 contains 15 residues. The V gene's germline CDR1 is SEHNR and CDR2 FQNEAQ (reference sequence). CDR3 sequence reads: CASLGLPNTNYGYTF. DNA of the CDR3: TGTGCCAGCTTGGGCCTTCCAAACACTAACTATGGCTACACCTTC.

The rearrangement links TRBV7-9 to TRBJ2-7, with TRBD1 matching 8 bases. Germline V gene sequence: CDR1 SEHNR, CDR2 FQNEAQ (reference sequence). The length of the CDR3 is 17 residues. The V gene end was trimmed by 2 bases and the J gene end by 0 bases; junction bases not matched to a gene: 9. The CDR3 sequence: CASSLSEDRVSSYEQYF. The CDR3 nucleotides read TGTGCCAGCAGCTTATCTGAGGACAGGGTTAGCTCCTACGAGCAGTACTTC.

The J gene is TRBJ1-1, the V gene TRBV6-5, with D possibly matching TRBD1 (6 bases). The length of the CDR3 is 12 residues. V gave up 7 bases and J gave up 7 bases, with 13 bases separating them. Germline V gene data show CDR1 as MNHEY and CDR2 as SVGAGI. CDR3 sequence (DNA): TGTGCCAGCACCTACAGGGACCTTGAAGCTTTCTTT. As protein: CASTYRDLEAFF.

The CDR3: CASIQQTVSSGNTIYF. CDR3 bases: TGTGCCAGCATCCAACAGACAGTGAGCTCTGGAAACACCATATATTTT. This sequence joins TRBV2 and TRBJ1-3; D is possibly TRBD1 (5 bases). Germline V CDR1 and CDR2: SNHLY, FYNNEI. Trimming cost V 7 bases and J 0 bases, with 16 bases left between them. The CDR3 spans 16 residues. The full variable domain, in which reference TRBV2 and TRBJ1-3 provide the parts outside the CDR3, is EPEVTQTPSHQVTQMGQEVILRCVPISNHLYFYWYRQILGQKVEFLVSFYNNEISEKSEIFDDQFSVERPDGSNFTLKIRSTKLEDSAMYFCASIQQTVSSGNTIYFGEGSWLTVV.

J is TRBJ1-1 and V is TRBV9; TRBD1 is a possible D gene (6 bases). The CDR3 loop spans 12 amino acids. The V gene's germline CDR1 is SGDLS and CDR2 YYNGEE. V lost 4 bases, J lost 9 bases, and 13 bases lay in between. The CDR3 region is CASSSWGRQAFF. The CDR3 DNA reads as TGTGCCAGCAGCTCATGGGGGCGGCAAGCTTTCTTT.

This clone was recorded once. The chain joins TRBV7-9 to TRBJ2-7; tentatively, D is TRBD2 (6 bases). Per the germline V gene, CDR1 is SEHNR and CDR2 is FQNEAQ (reference sequence). V was pared by 5 bases and J by 3 bases, with 14 bases between. CDR3 length equals 14 residues. For the CDR3, the DNA is TGTGCCAGCAGCCCCGGGGGAAGCCTCTACGAGCAGTACTTC. It yields the protein CASSPGGSLYEQYF.

This clone came up once. The rearrangement links TRBV3-1 (or the pseudogene TRBV3-2) to TRBJ1-5, with D perhaps TRBD1 (6 bases). Germline-derived CDR1 and CDR2 are LGHDT and YNNKEL (reference sequence). This CDR3 has 15 amino acids. V lost 0 bases and J 7 bases, leaving 13 bases between the germline ends. The DNA of the CDR3 is TGTGCCAGCAGCCAAGATGTCCAGGGGTTACAGCCCCAGCATTTT. It specifies CASSQDVQGLQPQHF.

J is TRBJ2-5 and V is TRBV24-1, with 8 nucleotides matching TRBD2. Germline CDR1 KGHDR, CDR2 SFDVKD. Trimming cost V 1 base and J 5 bases; bases outside gene matches: 14. The CDR3 totals 18 residues. CDR3 protein: CATSDFRRAGGDGETQYF. The CDR3, as DNA: TGTGCCACCAGTGATTTCCGGCGTGCGGGGGGTGATGGGGAGACCCAGTACTTC.

In the case of this clone: A read error may account for a junction end that differs from germline. The chain recombines TRBV9 with TRBJ1-1; D is ambiguous. CDR3 length: 13 amino acids. The germline V gene has CDR1 SGDLS and CDR2 YYNGEE. CDR3 sequence reads: CASSPPAEGGPLF. As DNA, the CDR3 is TGTGCCAGCAGCCCACCCGCAGAGGGCGGTCCCCTCTTT.